This passage covers 10 T cell receptor beta chains from one sample sequenced in a study of cytotoxic CD8 clonotypes in ibrutinib-treated CLL listed by TCRdb under 2021. In light of the paper, this sample's time point label describes: progressive disease on ibrutinib. Libraries were built with the immunoSEQ multiplex PCR assay. As stored in TCRdb, this immuneACCESS dataset retains in-frame rearrangements with V and J assigned. A fraction of the clones does not appear; measured against another copy, unresolved V genes explain less than half of the discrepancy, and the remainder lacks a known reason. This sample has about 60,000 clones in its table, and around 52% of those were observed once. The leading ten clones occupy 20% to 30% of the sample. This specimen consisted of PBMCs, obtained at disease progression, from a patient treated with ibrutinib. The receptors derive from a human donor with chronic lymphocytic leukemia.

The rearrangement uses TRBV5-6 and TRBJ1-6, with D tentatively TRBD1 (6 bases). Germline CDR1 is SGHDT and CDR2 is YYEEEE. Trimming removed 1 base at V and 8 bases at J, with 19 bases between. This CDR3 comprises 17 residues. The CDR3 here is CASSLYPDSRSYSPLHF. CDR3 nucleotide sequence: TGTGCCAGCAGCTTGTACCCGGACAGCCGATCCTATTCACCCCTCCACTTT. The whole variable domain, filled in from reference TRBV5-6 and TRBJ1-6, reads DAGVTQSPTHLIKTRGQQVTLRCSPKSGHDTVSWYQQALGQGPQFIFQYYEEEERQRGNFPDRFSGHQFPNYSSELNVNALLLGDSALYLCASSLYPDSRSYSPLHFGNGTRLTVT.

In this sample, this clone turned up a few times. The chain recombines TRBV14 with TRBJ2-1; D is possibly TRBD1 or TRBD2 (5 bases each). This CDR3 comprises 16 residues. The V gene's germline CDR1 is SGHDN and CDR2 FVKESK. V lost 2 bases, J lost 5 bases, and 16 bases lay in between. CDR3 loop: CASSQSPGTVNNEQFF. The CDR3 DNA sequence: TGTGCCAGCAGCCAAAGTCCCGGGACCGTGAACAATGAGCAGTTCTTC.

The genes are TRBV6-5 and TRBJ1-5; D remains unclear. Per the germline V gene, CDR1 is MNHEY and CDR2 is SVGAGI. This CDR3 spans 14 amino acids. V gave up 2 bases and J gave up 2 bases, with 7 bases separating them. CDR3 sequence: CASSYRAGNQPQHF. The CDR3 DNA sequence: TGTGCCAGCAGTTACAGGGCGGGCAATCAGCCCCAGCATTTT.

The chain uses TRBV11-2 and TRBJ1-2; D uncertain. Trimming pared 3 bases from V and 1 base from J, leaving 6 bases between. The CDR3 is made up of 13 amino acids. The germline V gene encodes CDR1 SGHAT and CDR2 FQNNGV. This chain's CDR3 is CASSFASNYGYTF. In DNA form, the CDR3 reads TGTGCCAGCAGCTTCGCGAGTAACTATGGCTACACCTTC. Full variable domain (remainder filled in from reference TRBV11-2 and TRBJ1-2): EAGVAQSPRYKIIEKRQSVAFWCNPISGHATLYWYQQILGQGPKLLIQFQNNGVVDDSQLPKDRFSAERLKGVDSTLKIQPAKLEDSAVYLCASSFASNYGYTFGSGTRLTVV.

The rearrangement uses TRBV6-4 and TRBJ1-2, with D possibly matching TRBD1 (5 bases). The germline CDR1 and CDR2 sequences are MRHNA and SNTAGT. The CDR3 runs 14 residues. The V end was cut by 4 bases, the J end by 4 bases, with 13 bases between. The CDR3 DNA is TGTGCCAGCAGTGCCTCAGGGACTTTCTATGGCTACACCTTC. It codes for CASSASGTFYGYTF.

The genes are TRBV6-5 and TRBJ2-7; no reliable D call. Looked up from germline, CDR1 is MNHEY and CDR2 is SVGAGI. V was cut by 2 bases and J by 6 bases, with 5 bases left in between. The CDR3 loop spans 11 amino acids. CDR3 in amino acids: CASSYPPEQYF. The DNA of the CDR3 is TGTGCCAGCAGTTACCCACCCGAGCAGTACTTC.

The V and J genes are TRBV4-3 and TRBJ1-1; no reliable D call. In germline, CDR1 is LGHNA, CDR2 YSLEER. CDR3 length: 13 amino acids. Trimming took 1 base from V and 4 from J, leaving 7 bases between them. CDR3 sequence reads: CASSQGSATEAFF. DNA for the CDR3: TGCGCCAGCAGCCAAGGGTCTGCCACTGAAGCTTTCTTT.

This clone appeared a single time. The chain links TRBV7-7 to TRBJ2-1; 10 nucleotides match TRBD1. The ends lost 5 bases at V and 1 base at J; junction bases unmatched: 2. This CDR3 has 15 amino acids. The germline V gene encodes CDR1 SSHAT and CDR2 FNYEAQ (reference sequence). The CDR3 is CASSRDRGSYNEQFF. CDR3 in DNA: TGTGCCAGCAGCCGGGACAGGGGTTCCTACAATGAGCAGTTCTTC.

The CDR3 DNA follows: TGCAGCGTTTCATCGGGGATTACCCTCGATTACTATGGCTACACCTTC. Protein product: CSVSSGITLDYYGYTF. The J gene is TRBJ1-2, the V gene TRBV29-1, with D unresolved. Per germline, CDR1 SQVTM and CDR2 ANQGSEA. V gave up 5 bases and J gave up 3 bases, with 22 bases separating them. The CDR3 totals 16 residues.

V gene TRBV5-1 combines with J gene TRBJ2-5, with 7 bases fitting TRBD1. The CDR3 covers 14 residues. Germline V gene data show CDR1 as SGHRS and CDR2 as YFSETQ. With V trimmed by 0 bases and J by 9 bases, 8 bases remained unmatched. This chain's CDR3 is CASSLAQGPEAQYF. The CDR3 DNA is TGCGCCAGCAGCTTGGCACAGGGGCCTGAGGCCCAGTACTTC.